Detailed here is one T cell receptor beta chain. Sequence at one end of the junction differs from germline and may be a read error. The CDR3 covers 13 residues. Germline assignment: CDR1 LNHDA and CDR2 SQIVND (reference sequence). This specimen comes from a study of blood T cell repertoires in COVID-19. Turning to the study itself: The study drew acute and convalescent COVID-19 samples from the United States, Italy and Spain. T cells, B-cell-depleted T cells, or PBMCs provided the cDNA or gDNA that served as material.

Methods used by the authors: Nucleated cell number was recorded as an estimate derived from reference gene primer amplification. Some clones are missing from TCRdb's copy, which holds only in-frame ones; the method was immunoSEQ multiplex PCR. V and J calls and clone size are those listed in that table; D and trimming were worked out from the DNA. Of approximately 14,000 clones detected, 70% to 90% appear once; the ten largest clones hold over 15%. The clonotype originates from a middle-aged man with active or convalescent COVID-19. The gene calls are TRBV19 and TRBJ2-5; TRBD2 matches at 7 bases. Sequencing used peripheral blood. The CDR3 protein is CASTSGGQGTQYF. The DNA of the CDR3 is TGTGCCAGTACTAGCGGTGGACAAGGGACCCAGTACTTC.